This T cell receptor (beta chain) was recovered during a study of identical twins. Whole-study results and caveats: Insertions ran lower in abundant cord blood beta clonotypes, though not in memory repertoires. Low generation-probability sequences were in excess among twin-shared out-of-frame alpha sequences.

V gave up 8 bases and J gave up 4 bases; unmatched junction bases: 4. Per the germline V gene, CDR1 is SGHTA and CDR2 is FQGNSA. The CDR3 is 13 residues long. One entry per CDR3 protein results from TCRdb running MiXCR on the 5' RACE reads. The data hold about 690,000 distinct CDR3 sequences, with around 6% observed a single time. This clonotype was detected ten times or more. What it binds is unknown. The sample taken for sequencing was naive T cells sorted from blood. This clonotype was sampled from a man aged 18 to 30 in good health. This chain connects TRBV7-2 to TRBJ2-3, with 9 nucleotides matching TRBD2. The CDR3 coding sequence is TGTGCCAGCGTAGCGGGAGTGGCAGATACGCAGTATTTT. Amino acid sequence: CASVAGVADTQYF. The full variable domain, with the rest looked up from reference TRBV7-2 and TRBJ2-3, is GAGVSQSPSNKVTEKGKDVELRCDPISGHTALYWYRQSLGQGLEFLIYFQGNSAPDKSGLPSDRFSAERTGGSVSTLTIQRTQQEDSAVYLCASVAGVADTQYFGPGTRLTVL.